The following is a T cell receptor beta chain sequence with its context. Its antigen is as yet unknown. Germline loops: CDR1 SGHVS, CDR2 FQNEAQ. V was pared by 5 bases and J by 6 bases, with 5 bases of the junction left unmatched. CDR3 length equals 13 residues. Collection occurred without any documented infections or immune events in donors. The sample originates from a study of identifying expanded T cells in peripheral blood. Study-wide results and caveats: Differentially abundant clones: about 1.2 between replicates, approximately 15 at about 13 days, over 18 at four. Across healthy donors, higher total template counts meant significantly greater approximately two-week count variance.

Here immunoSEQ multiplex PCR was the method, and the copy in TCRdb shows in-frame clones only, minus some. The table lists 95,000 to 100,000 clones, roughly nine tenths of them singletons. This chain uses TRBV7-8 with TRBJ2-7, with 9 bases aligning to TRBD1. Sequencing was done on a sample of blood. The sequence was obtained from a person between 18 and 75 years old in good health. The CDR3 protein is CASSTDRGGEQYF. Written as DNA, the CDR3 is TGTGCCAGCAGCACGGACAGGGGTGGCGAGCAGTACTTC.